This passage covers 30 T cell receptor beta chains from one sample sequenced in a study of shared clonotypes between healthy human individuals. Here immunoSEQ multiplex PCR was the method, and the copy in TCRdb shows in-frame clones only, minus some. The repertoire holds roughly 2,300,000 clones, with less than 95% as singletons. Sequencing was done on a sample of naive CD4+ T cells from PBMCs. Subset indicated: CD45RA+ positively selected. The source of these receptors is a man younger than 35 in good health. Some clones in this sample may be carry-over from other donors' samples.

The rearrangement uses TRBV6-1 and TRBJ1-5; D uncertain. The CDR3 spans 13 residues. CDR1 and CDR2 (germline): MNHNS, SASEGT. V shed 6 bases and J shed 6 bases, with 12 bases lying between them. CDR3 region: CASSAYLTQPQHF. DNA for the CDR3: TGTGCCAGCAGCGCTTACCTCACTCAGCCCCAGCATTTT.

The gene calls are TRBV5-8 and TRBJ2-5, with 10 bases that match TRBD1. Unmatched junction bases numbered 7, after V lost 4 bases and J lost 4 bases. The CDR3 is 15 amino acids. Germline CDR1 and CDR2: SGHTS and YDEGEE. The CDR3 nucleotides read TGTGCCAGCAGCACGGGACAGGGGTGGTTAGAGACCCAGTACTTC. Translation: CASSTGQGWLETQYF.

Comment on this clone: Other DNA sequences in the same sample also yield this CDR3. The chain has TRBV2 and TRBJ2-6; 7 positions agree with TRBD1. J lost 4 bases, V lost 4 bases, and 4 bases had no gene match. The germline V gene encodes CDR1 SNHLY and CDR2 FYNNEI. CDR3 length equals 15 residues. The CDR3 sequence is CASSVDRAGANVLTF. The CDR3 DNA is TGTGCCAGCAGTGTAGACAGGGCAGGGGCCAACGTCCTGACTTTC.

The gene calls are TRBV19 and TRBJ2-1, with 13 bases that match TRBD2. This CDR3 is 15 amino acids long. V shed 4 bases and J 6 bases; nucleotides not matched to a gene: 3. Germline-derived CDR1 and CDR2 are LNHDA and SQIVND (reference sequence). The CDR3 DNA sequence: TGTGCCAGTAGTACACTAGCGGGAGGGCTCAATGAGCAGTTCTTC. Encoded protein: CASSTLAGGLNEQFF.

The CDR3 sequence: CASSQGHGNTIYF. Written as DNA, the CDR3 is TGTGCCAGCTCACAGGGGCATGGAAACACCATATATTTT. V gene TRBV18 combines with J gene TRBJ1-3; D might be TRBD1 (5 bases). The V end lost 4 bases, the J end lost 3 bases, and 7 bases lay between the germline ends. Germline CDR1 is KGHSH and CDR2 is LQKENI. The CDR3 extends over 13 amino acids.

V and J are TRBV7-9 and TRBJ1-5; D not resolved. This CDR3 comprises 13 residues. The V end lost 3 bases, the J end lost 3 bases, and 6 bases lay between the germline ends. Germline lookup yields CDR1 SEHNR and CDR2 FQNEAQ (reference sequence). In DNA, the CDR3 is TGTGCCAGCAGCTTCGGCCTCAATCAGCCCCAGCATTTT. This translates into CASSFGLNQPQHF.

The CDR3 loop reads CASSTRGGTGELFF. In DNA, the CDR3 is TGTGCCAGCAGCACCAGGGGGGGCACCGGGGAGCTGTTTTTT. V usage is TRBV11-2 and J usage is TRBJ2-2; D assignment may be TRBD1 or TRBD2 (7 bases each). CDR3 length: 14 amino acids. Trimming took 5 bases from V and 4 from J, leaving 11 bases between them. Germline loops: CDR1 SGHAT, CDR2 FQNNGV.

The chain has TRBV7-2 and TRBJ2-7; 7 bases align to TRBD2. The CDR3 is 14 amino acids. V gave up 6 bases and J gave up 1 base; unmatched junction bases: 6. Germline V CDR1 and CDR2: SGHTA, FQGNSA. CDR3 sequence: CASRSMGGSYEQYF. The CDR3 DNA reads TGTGCCAGCAGATCCATGGGGGGGTCCTACGAGCAGTACTTC.

As regards this clone: The sample has other DNA sequences that encode this CDR3 too. This sequence joins TRBV11-3 and TRBJ2-2; D gene uncertain. Trimming stripped 0 bases from V and 0 bases from J, with 2 bases between. CDR1 SGHNT and CDR2 YENEEA come from the germline V gene. CDR3 size: 14 residues. The chain's CDR3 is CASSLDPNTGELFF. DNA for the CDR3: TGTGCCAGCAGCTTAGATCCGAACACCGGGGAGCTGTTTTTT.

The rearrangement links TRBV9 to TRBJ2-1, with D possibly TRBD1 on 5 matching bases. The V end lost 4 bases, the J end lost 6 bases, and 20 bases lay between the germline ends. Germline V lookup: CDR1 SGDLS, CDR2 YYNGEE. The CDR3 contains 16 residues. DNA for the CDR3: TGTGCCAGCAGCCCCCGGGCGCAGGGTGGAATCAATGAGCAGTTCTTC. It is translated as CASSPRAQGGINEQFF.

V and J are TRBV19 and TRBJ2-7, with D possibly matching TRBD1 (5 bases). The germline V gene encodes CDR1 LNHDA and CDR2 SQIVND (reference sequence). This CDR3 is built from 14 residues. V shed 3 bases and J shed 2 bases, with 11 bases lying between them. The CDR3 loop reads CASSIRRAPYEQYF. CDR3 coding DNA: TGTGCCAGTAGTATTCGCAGGGCCCCCTACGAGCAGTACTTC.

The V call is TRBV28, the J call TRBJ1-1; possible D gene TRBD1, 5 bases. This CDR3 spans 17 amino acids. Germline V lookup: CDR1 MDHEN, CDR2 SYDVKM. V was clipped by 2 bases and J by 5 bases, with 21 bases between them. CDR3 DNA: TGTGCCAGCAGTTTACCTCTCTTGAGGGGAAGTCGGACTGAAGCTTTCTTT. Protein: CASSLPLLRGSRTEAFF.

The V call is TRBV5-3, the J call TRBJ2-7, with D possibly called TRBD1 or TRBD2 (5 bases each). TRBV5-3 is an ORF; its function is uncertain. Trimming took 1 base from V and 2 from J, leaving 13 bases between them. The CDR3 is 15 residues long. In DNA, the CDR3 is TGTGCCAGAAGCTTGCTCGAGGGGCTGACCTACGAGCAGTACTTC. It yields the protein CARSLLEGLTYEQYF.

This chain uses TRBV27 with TRBJ1-4, with 8 bases fitting TRBD1. Trimming cost V 5 bases and J 7 bases; bases outside gene matches: 6. Per germline, CDR1 MNHEY and CDR2 SMNVEV (reference sequence). This CDR3 spans 14 amino acids. CDR3 protein: CASSLGQGFEKLFF. CDR3 nucleotide sequence: TGTGCCAGCAGTCTTGGACAGGGATTTGAAAAACTGTTTTTT.

Comments on this clone: The same CDR3 is also encoded by other DNA sequences in this sample. The V and J genes are TRBV7-2 and TRBJ2-2; no clear D. This CDR3 spans 12 amino acids. From germline, CDR1 is SGHTA and CDR2 FQGNSA. Trimming stripped 5 bases from V and 3 bases from J, with 4 bases between. In DNA form, the CDR3 reads TGTGCCAGCAGCCCATACACCGGGGAGCTGTTTTTT. Translation gives CASSPYTGELFF.

The chain combines TRBV5-1 with TRBJ2-2; D gene ambiguous. Trimming took off 0 bases at V and 4 bases at J, with 7 bases between the two ends. This CDR3 is 14 amino acids long. The germline V gene encodes CDR1 SGHRS and CDR2 YFSETQ. The CDR3 nucleotides read TGCGCCAGCAGCTTGGACACAGCCACCGGGGAGCTGTTTTTT. It is translated as CASSLDTATGELFF.

This CDR3 reads CSVERDRGYEQYF. For the CDR3, the DNA is TGCAGCGTTGAACGGGACAGGGGTTACGAGCAGTACTTC. This chain uses TRBV29-1 with TRBJ2-7; 10 nucleotides line up with TRBD1. The CDR3 totals 13 residues. The trim removed 2 bases at V and 4 bases at J, leaving 2 bases unmatched. CDR1 is SQVTM, CDR2 ANQGSEA, per germline.

The chain links TRBV7-2 to TRBJ2-4; D may be TRBD1 (6 bases). Trimming removed 1 base at V and 1 base at J, with 11 bases between. This CDR3 region has 16 residues. In germline, CDR1 is SGHTA, CDR2 FQGNSA. CDR3 DNA: TGTGCCAGCAGCTTAGAAGTGGGGGCGGCCAAAAACATTCAGTACTTC. Encoded protein: CASSLEVGAAKNIQYF.

The chain is built from TRBV10-3 and TRBJ2-7; 10 bases are a match to TRBD1. The CDR3 length is 14 residues. Germline assignment: CDR1 ENHRY and CDR2 SYGVKD. Germline trimming cut 7 bases from V and 6 bases from J; bases unmatched to any gene: 9. This CDR3 is CAIKPGQGLGEQYF. The CDR3 coding sequence is TGTGCCATCAAACCGGGACAGGGGTTGGGCGAGCAGTACTTC.

This chain connects TRBV29-1 to TRBJ2-7, with 13 positions matching TRBD2. This CDR3 comprises 13 residues. Looked up from germline, CDR1 is SQVTM and CDR2 is ANQGSEA. V lost 7 bases and J lost 5; bases outside the gene matches: 5. CDR3 DNA sequence: TGCAGCGCTTGGACTAGCGGGAGCCACGAGCAGTACTTC. Translating it yields CSAWTSGSHEQYF.

The chain uses TRBV5-1 and TRBJ2-7; 11 nucleotides line up with TRBD2. Germline CDR1 reads SGHRS; CDR2 reads YFSETQ. J lost 6 bases, V lost 0 bases, and 5 bases had no gene match. This CDR3 contains 15 residues. The CDR3: CASSLAELAGGEQYF. CDR3 DNA sequence: TGCGCCAGCAGCTTGGCCGAGCTAGCGGGGGGCGAGCAGTACTTC.

This clone was seen just once. V is TRBV30 and J is TRBJ2-5; D is possibly TRBD1 or TRBD2 (5 bases each). The J call may be wrong; the DNA end is better matched by TRBJ2-7. Germline CDR1 is GTSNPN and CDR2 is SVGIG (reference sequence). CDR3 size: 16 residues. CDR3 nucleotides: TGTGCCTGGAGTGATCCGGGGCTGAAGACAAGCTACGAGCAGTACTTC. It translates to CAWSDPGLKTSYEQYF.

V is TRBV30 and J is TRBJ1-2; 7 nucleotides match TRBD1. V gave up 8 bases and J gave up 5 bases; unmatched junction bases: 14. Germline lookup yields CDR1 GTSNPN and CDR2 SVGIG (reference sequence). The CDR3 has 14 residues. The CDR3 reads CAATQGRRVYGYTF. The CDR3 DNA reads as TGTGCCGCTACACAGGGGCGGCGGGTTTATGGCTACACCTTC.

The chain recombines TRBV5-1 with TRBJ2-3; TRBD2 agrees at 14 bases. The CDR3 sequence is 17 residues long. Germline loops: CDR1 SGHRS, CDR2 YFSETQ. Unmatched junction bases numbered 15, after V lost 4 bases and J lost 11 bases. The DNA for the CDR3 is TGCGCCAGCAGCCCGACCGGGACTAGCGGGAGTACGGGCCTGCAGTATTTT. This gives the protein CASSPTGTSGSTGLQYF.

A few counts support this clone. The V and J genes are TRBV6-1 and TRBJ1-1; no clear D gene. Germline loops: CDR1 MNHNS, CDR2 SASEGT. This CDR3 comprises 13 residues. V was trimmed by 3 bases and J by 6 bases, leaving 11 bases between them. The CDR3 DNA reads TGTGCCAGCAGTGATTGGAGATTGGCTGAAGCTTTCTTT. Translating gives CASSDWRLAEAFF.

The chain employs TRBV2 and TRBJ2-5, with a weak D call TRBD2 (7 bases). CDR3 length equals 15 residues. Trimming took off 4 bases at V and 4 bases at J, with 16 bases between the two ends. CDR1 is SNHLY and CDR2 is FYNNEI in the germline V gene. CDR3: CASSGDARGAETQYF. The CDR3 DNA is TGTGCCAGCAGTGGGGATGCCCGGGGGGCAGAGACCCAGTACTTC. The full variable domain, in which reference TRBV2 and TRBJ2-5 provide the parts outside the CDR3, is EPEVTQTPSHQVTQMGQEVILRCVPISNHLYFYWYRQILGQKVEFLVSFYNNEISEKSEIFDDQFSVERPDGSNFTLKIRSTKLEDSAMYFCASSGDARGAETQYFGPGTRLLVL.

V is TRBV11-1 and J is TRBJ2-7, with unresolved D. CDR3 size: 15 residues. Germline V gene data show CDR1 as SGHAT and CDR2 as FQDESV (reference sequence). The V and J ends lost 0 bases and 2 bases respectively, with 11 bases between them. The CDR3 DNA sequence: TGTGCCAGCAGCTTAGCCCGGACCACAACCTACGAGCAGTACTTC. Translating it yields CASSLARTTTYEQYF. The variable domain in full, with the rest retrieved from reference TRBV11-1 and TRBJ2-7, is EAEVAQSPRYKITEKSQAVAFWCDPISGHATLYWYRQILGQGPELLVQFQDESVVDDSQLPKDRFSAERLKGVDSTLKIQPAELGDSAMYLCASSLARTTTYEQYFGPGTRLTVT.

The CDR3 bases are TGTGCCACCAGCAGAGATAGGCTGAACTCTGGAAACACCATATATTTT. Translation: CATSRDRLNSGNTIYF. This sequence joins TRBV15 and TRBJ1-3; D gene unclear. Germline CDR1 and CDR2: LNHNV and YYDKDF (reference sequence). This CDR3 comprises 16 residues. Trimming stripped 0 bases from V and 0 bases from J, with 9 bases between.

The V gene is TRBV7-2, the J gene TRBJ2-5; 15 nucleotides line up with TRBD2. Losses at the gene ends were 1 base for V and 3 bases for J; bases not matched to a gene: 0. The CDR3 contains 16 residues. Per the germline V gene, CDR1 is SGHTA and CDR2 is FQGNSA. The DNA for the CDR3 is TGTGCCAGCAGCTTAGGGACTAGCGGGAGGGAAGAGACCCAGTACTTC. Its translation is CASSLGTSGREETQYF.

The chain carries TRBV18 and TRBJ2-5; D gene unclear. V was cut by 1 base and J by 1 base, with 10 bases left in between. Germline V lookup: CDR1 KGHSH, CDR2 LQKENI. The CDR3 runs to 15 residues. The CDR3 reads CASSPRVQTQETQYF. The CDR3 DNA follows: TGTGCCAGCTCACCACGGGTACAGACCCAAGAGACCCAGTACTTC. The full variable domain, rest sourced from reference TRBV18 and TRBJ2-5, is NAGVMQNPRHLVRRRGQEARLRCSPMKGHSHVYWYRQLPEEGLKFMVYLQKENIIDESGMPKERFSAEFPKEGPSILRIQQVVRGDSAAYFCASSPRVQTQETQYFGPGTRLLVL.